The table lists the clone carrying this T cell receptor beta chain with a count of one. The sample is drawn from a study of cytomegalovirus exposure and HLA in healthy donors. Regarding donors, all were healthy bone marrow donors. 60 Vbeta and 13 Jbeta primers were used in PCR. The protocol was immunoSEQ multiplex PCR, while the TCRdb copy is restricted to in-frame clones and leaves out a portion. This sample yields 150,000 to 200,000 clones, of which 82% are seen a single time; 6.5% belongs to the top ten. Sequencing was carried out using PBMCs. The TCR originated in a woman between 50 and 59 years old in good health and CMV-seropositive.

CDR3 nucleotides: TGTGCCAGCAGTCTGCAGGGGGCCTACTCTGGAAACACCATATATTTT. Translated: CASSLQGAYSGNTIYF. The chain employs TRBV28 and TRBJ1-3, with TRBD1 matching over 8 bases. With V trimmed by 5 bases and J by 0 bases, 6 bases remained unmatched. Germline CDR1 MDHEN, CDR2 SYDVKM. The CDR3 is made up of 16 amino acids.